The table lists the clone carrying this T cell receptor beta chain with many counts. What it binds is unknown. Quantitative barcoded 5'-RACE was used to prepare TCR beta libraries. MiXCR, applied by TCRdb to the 5' RACE reads, yields one record per CDR3 protein. The table includes about 340,000 distinct CDR3 sequences, around 8% detected once. Trimming took off 5 bases at V and 6 bases at J, with 14 bases between the two ends. This CDR3 is 14 amino acids long. The germline V gene has CDR1 MNHEY and CDR2 SVGEGT. This specimen belongs to a study of CD8 T cells in ankylosing spondylitis. The study, taken as a whole, reports: The study looked at matched synovial fluid samples from ankylosing spondylitis patients. Disease-linked clones were reported to be significantly enriched there. A motif in TCR beta, a set of seven to nine highly homologous variants, appeared characteristic of ankylosing spondylitis blood. Several of the motif variants were reported before in synovial fluid and blood from reactive arthritis. Disease-linked clones proved CD8+ and comparatively uncommon in peripheral blood.

The specimen was blood, either unsorted or a sorted T cell fraction (not recorded which). The receptor was derived from a male donor with ankylosing spondylitis. This chain joins TRBV6-2 or TRBV6-3 and TRBJ1-5, with D perhaps matching TRBD1 (6 bases). Here the CDR3 reads CASSTPGGTQPQHF. As DNA, the CDR3 is TGTGCCAGCAGTACCCCCGGGGGCACTCAGCCCCAGCATTTT.